The 4 T cell receptor beta chains below come from one sample, sequenced in a study of shared clonotypes between healthy human individuals. CD45RO negativity and positive selection for CCR7 defined naive CD8 cells, a population that excluded terminally differentiated effector memory CD45RA+ cells. The data were produced by immunoSEQ multiplex PCR, yet TCRdb's version contains in-frame clones alone and is incomplete. The repertoire has about 2 million clones, roughly 95% of them found once; the top ten carry 1% to 1.5%. Sequencing was carried out using naive CD8+ T cells sorted from blood. These receptors all stem from a man aged 18 to 29 in good health.

This clone showed up just once. The rearrangement links TRBV27 to TRBJ2-2, with 7 bases that match TRBD1. CDR1 is MNHEY and CDR2 is SMNVEV in the germline V gene (reference sequence). V shed 2 bases and J 8 bases; nucleotides not matched to a gene: 11. This CDR3 has 16 amino acids. The CDR3 protein is CASSLPDHDRDGELFF. The CDR3 bases are TGTGCCAGCAGTTTACCCGACCATGACAGGGATGGGGAGCTGTTTTTT.

The chain couples TRBV19 to TRBJ1-6; the D gene is possibly TRBD1 (5 bases). This CDR3 region has 15 residues. Germline V gives CDR1 LNHDA, CDR2 SQIVND (reference sequence). Between the trimmed V and J ends, which lost 1 base and 8 bases, there was a span of 12 bases. CDR3 region: CASSIGGGTYSPLHF. CDR3 bases: TGTGCCAGTAGTATAGGGGGCGGGACCTATTCACCCCTCCACTTT.

The rearrangement links TRBV4-3 to TRBJ2-3, with 14 bases matching TRBD2. J lost 6 bases, V lost 1 base, and 15 bases had no gene match. CDR1 and CDR2 (germline): LGHNA, YSLEER. This CDR3 spans 20 amino acids. The CDR3 loop is CASSQVLPGLAGVASDTQYF. The CDR3 nucleotides read TGCGCCAGCAGCCAAGTCTTACCGGGACTAGCGGGAGTAGCCTCCGATACGCAGTATTTT.

J is TRBJ2-5 and V is TRBV5-4; 7 nucleotides align to TRBD2. J lost 3 bases, V lost 9 bases, and 8 bases had no gene match. The CDR3 consists of 13 residues. The germline V gene has CDR1 SGHNT and CDR2 YYREEE (reference sequence). CDR3 bases: TGTGCCATCCACACTCGGGAGGAAGAGACCCAGTACTTC. Translating it yields CAIHTREEETQYF.